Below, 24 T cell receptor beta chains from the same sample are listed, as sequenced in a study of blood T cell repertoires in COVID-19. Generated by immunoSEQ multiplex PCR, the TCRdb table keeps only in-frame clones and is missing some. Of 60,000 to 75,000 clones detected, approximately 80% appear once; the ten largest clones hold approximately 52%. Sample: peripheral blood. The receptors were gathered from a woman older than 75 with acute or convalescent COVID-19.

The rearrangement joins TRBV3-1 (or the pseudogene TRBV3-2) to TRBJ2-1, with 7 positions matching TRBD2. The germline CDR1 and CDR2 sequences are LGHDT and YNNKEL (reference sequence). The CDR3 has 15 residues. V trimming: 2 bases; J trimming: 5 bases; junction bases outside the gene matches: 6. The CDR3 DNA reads TGTGCCAGCAGCCAACGCGGGAGTGCCCACAATGAGCAGTTCTTC. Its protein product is CASSQRGSAHNEQFF.

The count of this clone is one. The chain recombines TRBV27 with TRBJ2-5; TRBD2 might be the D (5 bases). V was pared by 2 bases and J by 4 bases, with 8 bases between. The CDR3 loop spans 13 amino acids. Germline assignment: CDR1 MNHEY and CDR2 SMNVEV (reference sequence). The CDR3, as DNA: TGTGCCAGCAGTTTACTGGGGAGAGAGACCCAGTACTTC. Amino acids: CASSLLGRETQYF.

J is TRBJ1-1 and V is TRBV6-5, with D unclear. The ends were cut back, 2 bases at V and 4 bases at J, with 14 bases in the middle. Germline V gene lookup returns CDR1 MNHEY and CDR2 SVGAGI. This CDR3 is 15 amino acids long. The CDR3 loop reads CASSYSGVYGTEAFF. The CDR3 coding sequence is TGTGCCAGCAGTTACAGCGGGGTTTACGGCACTGAAGCTTTCTTT.

For the CDR3, the DNA is TGTGCCAGCCGCGGGACGGGACAGTTCTACGAGCAGTACTTC. Residues: CASRGTGQFYEQYF. The V gene is TRBV2, the J gene TRBJ2-7, with D possibly TRBD1 on 7 matching bases. The CDR3 extends over 14 amino acids. Germline V gene sequence: CDR1 SNHLY, CDR2 FYNNEI. Trimming shortened V by 8 bases and J by 3 bases, and 17 bases separated the two germline ends. The complete variable domain, with remaining parts taken from reference TRBV2 and TRBJ2-7, reads EPEVTQTPSHQVTQMGQEVILRCVPISNHLYFYWYRQILGQKVEFLVSFYNNEISEKSEIFDDQFSVERPDGSNFTLKIRSTKLEDSAMYFCASRGTGQFYEQYFGPGTRLTVT.

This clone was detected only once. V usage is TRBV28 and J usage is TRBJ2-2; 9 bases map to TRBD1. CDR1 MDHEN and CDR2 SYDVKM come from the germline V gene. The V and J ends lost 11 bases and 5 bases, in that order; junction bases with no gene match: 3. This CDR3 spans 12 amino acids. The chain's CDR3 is CAGQGYTGELFF. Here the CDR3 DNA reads TGTGCCGGACAGGGGTATACCGGGGAGCTGTTTTTT.

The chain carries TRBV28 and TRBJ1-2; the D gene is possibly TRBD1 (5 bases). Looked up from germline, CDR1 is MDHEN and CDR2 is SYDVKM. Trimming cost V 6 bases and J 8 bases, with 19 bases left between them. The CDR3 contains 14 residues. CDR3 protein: CASSSFQGLGGYTF. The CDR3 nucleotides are TGTGCCAGCAGCTCTTTCCAGGGTCTAGGAGGCTACACCTTC.

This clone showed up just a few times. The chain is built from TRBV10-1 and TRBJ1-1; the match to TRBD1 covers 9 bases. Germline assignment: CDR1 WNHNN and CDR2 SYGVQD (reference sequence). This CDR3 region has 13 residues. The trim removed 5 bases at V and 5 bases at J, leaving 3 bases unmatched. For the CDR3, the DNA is TGCGCCAGCAGTCTCGGGACAGGGACTGAAGCTTTCTTT. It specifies CASSLGTGTEAFF.

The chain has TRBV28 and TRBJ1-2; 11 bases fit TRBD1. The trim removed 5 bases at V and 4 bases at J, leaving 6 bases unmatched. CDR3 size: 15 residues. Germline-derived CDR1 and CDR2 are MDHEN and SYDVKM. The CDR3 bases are TGTGCCAGCAGTCCCCCGGGACAGGGGGGCTATGGCTACACCTTC. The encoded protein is CASSPPGQGGYGYTF.

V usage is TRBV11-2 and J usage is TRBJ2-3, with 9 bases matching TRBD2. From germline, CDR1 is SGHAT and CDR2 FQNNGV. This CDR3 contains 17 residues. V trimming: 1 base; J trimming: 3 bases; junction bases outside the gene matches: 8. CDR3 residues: CASSLGTSATGTDTQYF. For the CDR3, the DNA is TGTGCCAGCAGCTTAGGGACTAGCGCCACGGGTACAGATACGCAGTATTTT.

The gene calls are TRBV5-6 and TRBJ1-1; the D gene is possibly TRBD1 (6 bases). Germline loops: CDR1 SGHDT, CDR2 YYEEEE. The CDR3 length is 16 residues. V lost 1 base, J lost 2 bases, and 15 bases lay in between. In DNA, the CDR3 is TGTGCCAGCAGCTTGTATGGGGCGGGGGGCAACACTGAAGCTTTCTTT. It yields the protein CASSLYGAGGNTEAFF.

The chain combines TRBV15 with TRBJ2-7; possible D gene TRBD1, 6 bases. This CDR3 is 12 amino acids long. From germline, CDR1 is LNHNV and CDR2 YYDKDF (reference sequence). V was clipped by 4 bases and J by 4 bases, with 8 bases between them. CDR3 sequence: CATSNQGYEQYF. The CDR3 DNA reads TGTGCCACCAGCAACCAGGGGTACGAGCAGTACTTC.

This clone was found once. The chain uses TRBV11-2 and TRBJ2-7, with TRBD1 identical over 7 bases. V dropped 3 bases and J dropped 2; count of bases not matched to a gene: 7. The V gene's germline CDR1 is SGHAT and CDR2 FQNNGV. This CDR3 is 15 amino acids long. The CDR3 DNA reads TGTGCCAGCAGCTTTCCGGGACAGTTCCCCTACGAGCAGTACTTC. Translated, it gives CASSFPGQFPYEQYF.

The CDR3 loop is CASNRGVIYEQYF. For the CDR3, the DNA is TGTGCCAGTAACAGGGGGGTGATCTACGAGCAGTACTTC. The chain is built from TRBV28 and TRBJ2-7, with 8 positions matching TRBD1. The CDR3 spans 13 residues. Germline loops: CDR1 MDHEN, CDR2 SYDVKM. The junction had 7 bases not matched to a gene; V was cut back by 9 bases and J by 3 bases. Supplemented by reference TRBV28 and TRBJ2-7, the full variable domain reads DVKVTQSSRYLVKRTGEKVFLECVQDMDHENMFWYRQDPGLGLRLIYFSYDVKMKEKGDIPEGYSVSREKKERFSLILESASTNQTSMYLCASNRGVIYEQYFGPGTRLTVT.

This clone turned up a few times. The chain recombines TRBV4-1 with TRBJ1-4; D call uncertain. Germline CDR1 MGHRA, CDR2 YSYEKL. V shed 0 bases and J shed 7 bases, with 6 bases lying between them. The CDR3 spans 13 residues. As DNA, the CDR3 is TGCGCCAGCAGCCAAGATTGGAGTGAAAAACTGTTTTTT. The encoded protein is CASSQDWSEKLFF.

The chain's CDR3 is CASSPRHMNTEAFF. The CDR3 bases are TGTGCCAGCTCACCCAGGCACATGAACACTGAAGCTTTCTTT. The genes are TRBV18 and TRBJ1-1; D is ambiguous. The germline V and J ends were trimmed by 3 bases and 0 bases, with 8 bases remaining between them. The CDR3 runs 14 residues. Germline V gene data show CDR1 as KGHSH and CDR2 as LQKENI.

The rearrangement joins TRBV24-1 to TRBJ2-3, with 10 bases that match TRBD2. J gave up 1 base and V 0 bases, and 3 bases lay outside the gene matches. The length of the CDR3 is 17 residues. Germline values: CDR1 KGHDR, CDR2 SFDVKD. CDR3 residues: CATSDLWTSGGTDTQYF. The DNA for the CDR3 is TGTGCCACCAGTGATTTGTGGACTAGCGGAGGCACAGATACGCAGTATTTT.

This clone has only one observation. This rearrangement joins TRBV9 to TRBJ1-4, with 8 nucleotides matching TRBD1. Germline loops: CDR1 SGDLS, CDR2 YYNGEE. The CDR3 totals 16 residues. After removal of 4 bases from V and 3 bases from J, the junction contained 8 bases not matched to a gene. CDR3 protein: CASSSQGGVANEKLFF. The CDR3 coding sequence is TGTGCCAGCAGCTCACAGGGGGGGGTCGCTAATGAAAAACTGTTTTTT. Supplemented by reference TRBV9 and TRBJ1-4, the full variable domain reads DSGVTQTPKHLITATGQRVTLRCSPRSGDLSVYWYQQSLDQGLQFLIQYYNGEERAKGNILERFSAQQFPDLHSELNLSSLELGDSALYFCASSSQGGVANEKLFFGSGTQLSVL.

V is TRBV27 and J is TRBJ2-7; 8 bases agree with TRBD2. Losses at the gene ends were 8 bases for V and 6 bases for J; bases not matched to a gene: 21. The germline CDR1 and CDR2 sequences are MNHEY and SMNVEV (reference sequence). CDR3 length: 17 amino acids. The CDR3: CASSGRGGGREGLEQYF. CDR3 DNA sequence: TGTGCCAGCTCCGGCAGGGGAGGAGGACGGGAGGGCCTCGAGCAGTACTTC.

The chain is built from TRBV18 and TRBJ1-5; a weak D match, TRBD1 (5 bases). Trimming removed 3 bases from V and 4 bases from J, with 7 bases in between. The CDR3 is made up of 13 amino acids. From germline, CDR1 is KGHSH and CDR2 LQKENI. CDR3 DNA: TGTGCCAGCTCACCCCAGGGTAATCAGCCCCAGCATTTT. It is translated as CASSPQGNQPQHF.

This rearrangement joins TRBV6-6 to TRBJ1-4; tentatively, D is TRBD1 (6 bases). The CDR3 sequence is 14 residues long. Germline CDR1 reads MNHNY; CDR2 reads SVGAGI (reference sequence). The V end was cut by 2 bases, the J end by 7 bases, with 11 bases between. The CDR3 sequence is CASSYPGQLEKLFF. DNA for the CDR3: TGTGCCAGCAGTTACCCTGGACAGCTTGAAAAACTGTTTTTT.

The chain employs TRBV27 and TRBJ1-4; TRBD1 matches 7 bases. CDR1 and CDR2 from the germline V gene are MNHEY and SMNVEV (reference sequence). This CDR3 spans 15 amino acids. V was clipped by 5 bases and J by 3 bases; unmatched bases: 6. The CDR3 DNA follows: TGTGCCAGCAGTCGTGCAGGGGGGTCTAATGAAAAACTGTTTTTT. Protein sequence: CASSRAGGSNEKLFF.

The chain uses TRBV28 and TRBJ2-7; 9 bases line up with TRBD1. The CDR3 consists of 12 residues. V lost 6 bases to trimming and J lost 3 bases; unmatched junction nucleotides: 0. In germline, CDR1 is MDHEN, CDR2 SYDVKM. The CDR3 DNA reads TGTGCCAGCAGGACAGGGGGCTACGAGCAGTACTTC. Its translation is CASRTGGYEQYF.

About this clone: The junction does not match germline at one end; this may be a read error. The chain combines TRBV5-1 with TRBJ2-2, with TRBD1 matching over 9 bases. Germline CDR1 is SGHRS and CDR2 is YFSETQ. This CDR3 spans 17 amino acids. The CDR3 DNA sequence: TGCGCCAGCAGCAGATCCCCGGGACAGGGAAACACCGGGGAGCTGCTTTTT. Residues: CASSRSPGQGNTGELLF.

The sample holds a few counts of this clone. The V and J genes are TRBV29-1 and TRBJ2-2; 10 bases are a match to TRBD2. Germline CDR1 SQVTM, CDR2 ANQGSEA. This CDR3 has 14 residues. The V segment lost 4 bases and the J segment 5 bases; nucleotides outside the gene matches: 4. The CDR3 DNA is TGCAGCGTTGTACTAGCGGGGTATACCGGGGAGCTGTTTTTT. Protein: CSVVLAGYTGELFF.